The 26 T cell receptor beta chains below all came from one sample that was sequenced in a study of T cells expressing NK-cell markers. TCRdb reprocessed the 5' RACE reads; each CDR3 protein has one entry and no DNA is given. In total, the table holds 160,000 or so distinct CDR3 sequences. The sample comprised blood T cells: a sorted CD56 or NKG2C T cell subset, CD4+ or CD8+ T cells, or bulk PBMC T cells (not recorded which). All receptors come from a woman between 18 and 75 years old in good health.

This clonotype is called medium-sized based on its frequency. The chain's CDR3 is CASSLTPSPEQYF. The gene calls are TRBV12-3 or TRBV12-4 and TRBJ2-7. This CDR3 contains 13 residues.

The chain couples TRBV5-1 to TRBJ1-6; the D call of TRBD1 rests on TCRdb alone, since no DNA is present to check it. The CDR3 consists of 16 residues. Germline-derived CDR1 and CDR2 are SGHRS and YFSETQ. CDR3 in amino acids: CASSLVPGVSHSPLHF.

The chain's CDR3 is CASQSGPFNEKLFF. The chain combines TRBV7-2 with TRBJ1-4. Per the germline V gene, CDR1 is SGHTA and CDR2 is FQGNSA. The length of the CDR3 is 14 residues.

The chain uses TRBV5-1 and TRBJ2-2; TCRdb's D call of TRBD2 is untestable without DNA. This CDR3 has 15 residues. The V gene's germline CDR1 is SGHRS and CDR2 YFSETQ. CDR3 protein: CASQVGLADTGELFF.

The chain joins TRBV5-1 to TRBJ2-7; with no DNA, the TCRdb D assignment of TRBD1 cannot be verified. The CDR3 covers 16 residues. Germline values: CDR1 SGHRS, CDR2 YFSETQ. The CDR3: CASSTGPVSGSYEQYF.

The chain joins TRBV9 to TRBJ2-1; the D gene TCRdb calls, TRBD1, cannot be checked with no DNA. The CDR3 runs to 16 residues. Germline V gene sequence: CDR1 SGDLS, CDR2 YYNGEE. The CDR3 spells CASSRNHGTGIDEQFF.

This CDR3 reads CASRPEGDRSIAEAFF. The chain has TRBV5-1 and TRBJ1-1; TCRdb outputs TRBD1, but without DNA this stays unchecked. This CDR3 is built from 16 residues. The V gene's germline CDR1 is SGHRS and CDR2 YFSETQ. Filled out from reference TRBV5-1 and TRBJ1-1, the complete variable domain reads KAGVTQTPRYLIKTRGQQVTLSCSPISGHRSVSWYQQTPGQGLQFLFEYFSETQRNKGNFPGRFSGRQFSNSRSEMNVSTLELGDSALYLCASRPEGDRSIAEAFFGQGTRLTVV.

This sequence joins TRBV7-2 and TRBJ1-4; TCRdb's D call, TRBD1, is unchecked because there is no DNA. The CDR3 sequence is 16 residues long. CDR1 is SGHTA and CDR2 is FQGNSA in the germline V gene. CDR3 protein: CASSLDRGLINEKLFF. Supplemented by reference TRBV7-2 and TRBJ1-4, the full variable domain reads GAGVSQSPSNKVTEKGKDVELRCDPISGHTALYWYRQSLGQGLEFLIYFQGNSAPDKSGLPSDRFSAERTGGSVSTLTIQRTQQEDSAVYLCASSLDRGLINEKLFFGSGTQLSVL.

CDR3: CAISESPVQGGLGNEAFF. The rearrangement uses TRBV10-3 and TRBJ1-1; lacking DNA, the TRBD1 call made by TCRdb goes unchecked. The CDR3 contains 18 residues. Germline CDR1 reads ENHRY; CDR2 reads SYGVKD.

The CDR3 sequence is CASSQDQGGWVMNTEAFF. The chain couples TRBV3-1 to TRBJ1-1. Germline CDR1 reads LGHDT; CDR2 reads YNNKEL (reference sequence). The length of the CDR3 is 18 residues. Full variable domain (outside the CDR3, taken from reference TRBV3-1 and TRBJ1-1): DTAVSQTPKYLVTQMGNDKSIKCEQNLGHDTMYWYKQDSKKFLKIMFSYNNKELIINETVPNRFSPKSPDKAHLNLHINSLELGDSAVYFCASSQDQGGWVMNTEAFFGQGTRLTVV.

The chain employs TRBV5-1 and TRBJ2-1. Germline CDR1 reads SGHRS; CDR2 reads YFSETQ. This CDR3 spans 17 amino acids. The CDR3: CASSLDLSGNSYNEQFF.

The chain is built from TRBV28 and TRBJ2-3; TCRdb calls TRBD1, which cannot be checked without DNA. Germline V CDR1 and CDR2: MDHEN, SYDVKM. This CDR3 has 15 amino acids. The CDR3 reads CASSYRGRGTDTQYF. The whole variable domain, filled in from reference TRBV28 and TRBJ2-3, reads DVKVTQSSRYLVKRTGEKVFLECVQDMDHENMFWYRQDPGLGLRLIYFSYDVKMKEKGDIPEGYSVSREKKERFSLILESASTNQTSMYLCASSYRGRGTDTQYFGPGTRLTVL.

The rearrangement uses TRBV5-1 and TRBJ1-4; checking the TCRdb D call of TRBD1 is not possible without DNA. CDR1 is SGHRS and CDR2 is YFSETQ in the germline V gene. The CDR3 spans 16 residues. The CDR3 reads CASKKTGGTGGEKLFF.

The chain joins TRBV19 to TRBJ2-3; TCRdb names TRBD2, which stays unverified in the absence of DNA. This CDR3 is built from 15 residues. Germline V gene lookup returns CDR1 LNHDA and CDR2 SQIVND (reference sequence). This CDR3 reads CASSRIGRDRDTQYF.

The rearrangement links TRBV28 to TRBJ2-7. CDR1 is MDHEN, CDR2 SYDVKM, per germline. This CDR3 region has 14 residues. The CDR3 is CASTIHGLSYEQYF.

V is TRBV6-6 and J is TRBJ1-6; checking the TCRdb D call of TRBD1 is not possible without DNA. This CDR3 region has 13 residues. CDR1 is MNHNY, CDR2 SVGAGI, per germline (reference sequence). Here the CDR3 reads CASSGQVNSPLHF.

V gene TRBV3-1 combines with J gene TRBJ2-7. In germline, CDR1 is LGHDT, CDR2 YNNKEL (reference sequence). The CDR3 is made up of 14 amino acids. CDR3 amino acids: CASSHSAVTYEQYF.

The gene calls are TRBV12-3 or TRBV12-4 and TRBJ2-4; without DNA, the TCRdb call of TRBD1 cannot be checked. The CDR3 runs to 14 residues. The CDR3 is CASSPTVAKNIQYF.

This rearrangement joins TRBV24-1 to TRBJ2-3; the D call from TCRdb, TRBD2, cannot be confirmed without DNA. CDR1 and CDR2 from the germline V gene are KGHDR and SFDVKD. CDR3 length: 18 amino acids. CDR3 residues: CATSPGVRTSGYTDTQYF.

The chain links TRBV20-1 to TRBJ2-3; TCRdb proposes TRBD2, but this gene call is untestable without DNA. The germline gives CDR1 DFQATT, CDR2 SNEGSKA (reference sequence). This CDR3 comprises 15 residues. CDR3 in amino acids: CSAWGLALSTDTQYF.

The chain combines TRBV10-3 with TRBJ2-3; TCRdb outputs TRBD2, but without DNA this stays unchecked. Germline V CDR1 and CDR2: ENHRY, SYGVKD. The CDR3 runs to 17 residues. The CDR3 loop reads CAIRGLAGGPGTDTQYF.

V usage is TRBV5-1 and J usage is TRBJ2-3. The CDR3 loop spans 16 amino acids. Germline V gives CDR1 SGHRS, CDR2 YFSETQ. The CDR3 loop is CASSLVGLTYEDTQYF.

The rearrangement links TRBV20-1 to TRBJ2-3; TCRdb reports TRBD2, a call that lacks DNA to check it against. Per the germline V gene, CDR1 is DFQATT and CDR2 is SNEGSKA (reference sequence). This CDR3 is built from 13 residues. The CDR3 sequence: CSASPAGVDTQYF.

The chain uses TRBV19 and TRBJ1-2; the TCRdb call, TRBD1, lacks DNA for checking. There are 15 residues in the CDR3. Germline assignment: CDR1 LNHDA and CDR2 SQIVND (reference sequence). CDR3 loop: CASSALDRRRDGYTF.

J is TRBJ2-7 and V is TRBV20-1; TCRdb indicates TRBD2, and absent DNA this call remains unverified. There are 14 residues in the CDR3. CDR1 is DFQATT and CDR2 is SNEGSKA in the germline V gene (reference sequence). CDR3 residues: CSARDPLFSLAQYF.

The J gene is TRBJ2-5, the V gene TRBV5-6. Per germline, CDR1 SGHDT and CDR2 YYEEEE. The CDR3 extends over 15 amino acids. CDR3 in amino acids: CASSFSDPYQETQYF.